The 13 T cell receptor beta chains below all came from one sample that was sequenced in a study of blood T cell repertoires in COVID-19. Sequenced by immunoSEQ multiplex PCR; TCRdb stores in-frame clones only, minus some. The sample holds around 250,000 clones, about 82% seen once. The material sequenced was peripheral blood. The receptors were sampled from a man older than 75 with acute or convalescent COVID-19.

This chain links TRBV7-2 with TRBJ2-7; 10 nucleotides align to TRBD2. CDR3 size: 19 residues. The V gene end was trimmed by 1 base and the J gene end by 4 bases; junction bases not matched to a gene: 16. Germline loops: CDR1 SGHTA, CDR2 FQGNSA. The CDR3: CASSLGQRGGRLGLYEQYF. As DNA, the CDR3 is TGTGCCAGCAGCTTAGGGCAGCGGGGGGGGCGGTTAGGCTTGTACGAGCAGTACTTC.

This clone was counted between two and nine times. V gene TRBV2 combines with J gene TRBJ1-1; D not certain. The CDR3 has 13 amino acids. With 5 bases removed from V and 10 bases from J, the gap between germline ends came to 17 bases. Per the germline V gene, CDR1 is SNHLY and CDR2 is FYNNEI. The CDR3 loop reads CASSYRAPRGAFF. In nucleotides, the CDR3 is TGTGCCAGCAGTTATCGGGCCCCGCGGGGAGCTTTCTTT.

V and J are TRBV6-6 and TRBJ2-7, with 11 nucleotides matching TRBD2. Trimming at V came to 5 bases and at J to 7 bases, leaving 19 bases not matched to a gene. CDR3 size: 18 residues. The germline gives CDR1 MNHNY, CDR2 SVGAGI (reference sequence). This CDR3 is CASSPAGTSGWRGKEQYF. The CDR3 coding sequence is TGTGCCAGCAGTCCAGCCGGGACTAGCGGTTGGAGGGGGAAAGAGCAGTACTTC.

The rearrangement uses TRBV6-5 and TRBJ1-5; a possible D gene is TRBD1 (6 bases). CDR1 is MNHEY, CDR2 SVGAGI, per germline. The CDR3 loop spans 15 amino acids. V dropped 6 bases and J dropped 3 bases, with 15 bases sitting between them. DNA for the CDR3: TGTGCCAGCAGCGCCACGGGACAAGACAATCAGCCCCAGCATTTT. Translated: CASSATGQDNQPQHF.

The CDR3 spells CASSFSVANTGELFF. Written as DNA, the CDR3 is TGCGCCAGCAGCTTCTCGGTGGCGAACACCGGGGAGCTGTTTTTT. This chain joins TRBV5-1 and TRBJ2-2; D is ambiguous. Deletions cut 2 bases from V and 0 bases from J, with 8 bases between. The CDR3 is made up of 15 amino acids. The V gene's germline CDR1 is SGHRS and CDR2 YFSETQ.

The rearrangement links TRBV15 to TRBJ1-4; D is uncertain. V lost 1 base to trimming and J lost 8 bases, with 11 bases between them. The CDR3 consists of 14 residues. Germline V gene lookup returns CDR1 LNHNV and CDR2 YYDKDF (reference sequence). DNA of the CDR3: TGTGCCACCAGCAGAGGGGAGCAGCTCGAAAAACTGTTTTTT. It encodes CATSRGEQLEKLFF.

The J gene is TRBJ2-1, the V gene TRBV15; D possibly corresponds to TRBD1 (5 bases). CDR3 size: 16 residues. Per the germline V gene, CDR1 is LNHNV and CDR2 is YYDKDF (reference sequence). Trimming removed 1 base at V and 4 bases at J, with 14 bases between. CDR3 in DNA: TGTGCCACCAGCAGAGGGGGTCAGGGCCGGTACAATGAGCAGTTCTTC. Translated, it gives CATSRGGQGRYNEQFF.

The CDR3 spells CASSESRSFPDTQYF. CDR3 sequence (DNA): TGTGCCAGCAGTGAATCTCGGTCCTTCCCAGATACGCAGTATTTT. The chain carries TRBV6-1 and TRBJ2-3; no clear D gene. The germline V gene encodes CDR1 MNHNS and CDR2 SASEGT. The CDR3 sequence is 15 residues long. V was shortened by 2 bases and J by 4 bases, with 13 bases between the two germline ends.

The chain combines TRBV25-1 with TRBJ1-1; 7 nucleotides align to TRBD1. V shed 8 bases, J shed 5 bases, and the junction held 14 bases outside the gene matches. Germline CDR1 is MGHDK and CDR2 is SYGVNS. CDR3 length: 15 residues. This chain's CDR3 is CASRPSTGPGTEAFF. The CDR3 bases are TGTGCCAGCCGACCCTCGACAGGGCCCGGAACTGAAGCTTTCTTT.

The chain recombines TRBV27 with TRBJ2-7, with 13 bases aligning to TRBD2. V was clipped by 5 bases and J by 4 bases; unmatched bases: 5. Germline V CDR1 and CDR2: MNHEY, SMNVEV (reference sequence). The CDR3 contains 15 residues. The CDR3 bases are TGTGCCAGCAGTGTTGGGACTAGCGGGATTTACGAGCAGTACTTC. Protein: CASSVGTSGIYEQYF.

The rearrangement uses TRBV19 and TRBJ2-1; the D gene is possibly TRBD2 (6 bases). This CDR3 contains 16 residues. Germline V gene lookup returns CDR1 LNHDA and CDR2 SQIVND (reference sequence). V lost 11 bases, J lost 2 bases, and 22 bases lay in between. In nucleotides, the CDR3 is TGTGCCTCTATGGAGGGCAGAACTCTAACCTACAATGAGCAGTTCTTC. It codes for CASMEGRTLTYNEQFF.

The rearrangement joins TRBV6-5 to TRBJ2-7; D gene unclear. The CDR3 has 14 residues. The V end lost 1 base, the J end lost 3 bases, and 10 bases lay between the germline ends. The germline CDR1 and CDR2 sequences are MNHEY and SVGAGI. As DNA, the CDR3 is TGTGCCAGCAGTTACTACGCTCACGGCTACGAGCAGTACTTC. It translates to CASSYYAHGYEQYF.

The chain recombines TRBV6-2 or TRBV6-3 with TRBJ2-7, with D possibly being TRBD1 (5 bases). Germline V lookup: CDR1 MNHEY, CDR2 SVGEGT. This CDR3 has 15 amino acids. The V end lost 5 bases, the J end lost 2 bases, and 16 bases lay between the germline ends. Here the CDR3 reads CASSLPQGGTYEQYF. CDR3 coding DNA: TGTGCCAGCAGTCTCCCCCAGGGTGGAACCTACGAGCAGTACTTC.